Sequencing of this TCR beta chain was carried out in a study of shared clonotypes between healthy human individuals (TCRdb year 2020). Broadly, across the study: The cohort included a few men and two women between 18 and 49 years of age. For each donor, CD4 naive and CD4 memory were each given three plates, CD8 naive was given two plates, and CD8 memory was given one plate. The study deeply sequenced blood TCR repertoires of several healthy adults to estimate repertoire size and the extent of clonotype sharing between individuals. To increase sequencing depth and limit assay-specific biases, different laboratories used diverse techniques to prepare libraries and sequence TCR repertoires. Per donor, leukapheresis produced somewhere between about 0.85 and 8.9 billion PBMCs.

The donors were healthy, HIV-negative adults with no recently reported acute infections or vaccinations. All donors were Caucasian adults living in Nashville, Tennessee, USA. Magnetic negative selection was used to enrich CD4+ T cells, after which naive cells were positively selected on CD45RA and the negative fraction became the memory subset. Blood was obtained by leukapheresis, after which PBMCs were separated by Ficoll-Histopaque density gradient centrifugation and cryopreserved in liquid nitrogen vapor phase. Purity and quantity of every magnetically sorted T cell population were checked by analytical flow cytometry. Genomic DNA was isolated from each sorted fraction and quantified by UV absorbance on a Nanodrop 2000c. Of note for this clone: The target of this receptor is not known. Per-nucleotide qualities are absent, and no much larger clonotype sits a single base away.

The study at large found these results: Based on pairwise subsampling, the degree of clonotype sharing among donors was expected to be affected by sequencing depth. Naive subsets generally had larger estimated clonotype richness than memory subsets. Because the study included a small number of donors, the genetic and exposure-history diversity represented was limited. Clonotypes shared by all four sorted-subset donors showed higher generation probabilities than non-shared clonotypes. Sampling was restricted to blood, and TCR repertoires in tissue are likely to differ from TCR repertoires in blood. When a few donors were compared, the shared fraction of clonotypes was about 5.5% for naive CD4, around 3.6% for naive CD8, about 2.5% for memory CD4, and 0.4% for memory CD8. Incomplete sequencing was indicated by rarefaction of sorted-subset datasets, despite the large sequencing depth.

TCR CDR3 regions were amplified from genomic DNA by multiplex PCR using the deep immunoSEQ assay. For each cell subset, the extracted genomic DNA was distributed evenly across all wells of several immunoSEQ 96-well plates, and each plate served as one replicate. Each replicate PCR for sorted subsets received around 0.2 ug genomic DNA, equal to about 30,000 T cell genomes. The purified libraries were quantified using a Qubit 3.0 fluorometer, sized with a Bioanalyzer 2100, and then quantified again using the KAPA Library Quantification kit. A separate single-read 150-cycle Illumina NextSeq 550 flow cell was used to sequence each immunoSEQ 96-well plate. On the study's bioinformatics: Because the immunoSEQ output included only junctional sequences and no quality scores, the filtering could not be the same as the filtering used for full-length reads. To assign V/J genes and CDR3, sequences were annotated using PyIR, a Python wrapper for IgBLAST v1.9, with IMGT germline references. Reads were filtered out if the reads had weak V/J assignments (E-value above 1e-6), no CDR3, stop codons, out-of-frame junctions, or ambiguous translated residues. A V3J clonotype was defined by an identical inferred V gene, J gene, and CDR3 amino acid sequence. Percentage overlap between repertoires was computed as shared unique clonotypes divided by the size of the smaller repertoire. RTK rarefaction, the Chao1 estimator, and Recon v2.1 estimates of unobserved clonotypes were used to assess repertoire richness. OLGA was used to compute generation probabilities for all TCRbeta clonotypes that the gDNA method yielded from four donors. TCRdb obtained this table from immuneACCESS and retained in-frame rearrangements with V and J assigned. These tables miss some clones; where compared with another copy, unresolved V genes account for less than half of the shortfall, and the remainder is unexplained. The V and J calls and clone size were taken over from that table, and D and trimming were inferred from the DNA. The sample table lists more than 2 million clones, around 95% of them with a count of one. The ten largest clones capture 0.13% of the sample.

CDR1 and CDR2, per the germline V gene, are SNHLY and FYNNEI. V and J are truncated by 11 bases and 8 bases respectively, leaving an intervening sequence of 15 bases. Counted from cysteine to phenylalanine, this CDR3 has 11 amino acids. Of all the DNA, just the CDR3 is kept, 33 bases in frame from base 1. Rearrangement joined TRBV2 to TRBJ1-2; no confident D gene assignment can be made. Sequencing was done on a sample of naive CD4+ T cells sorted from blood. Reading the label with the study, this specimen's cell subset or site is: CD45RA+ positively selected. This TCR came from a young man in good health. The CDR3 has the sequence CAAITVMGYTF. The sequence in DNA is TGTGCCGCCATAACCGTGATGGGCTACACCTTC.